The 2 T cell receptor beta chains below come from one sample, sequenced in a study of T cells after yellow fever vaccination. TCRdb analysed the 5' RACE reads with MiXCR anew, one entry per CDR3 protein. Here the sample spans about 32,000 distinct CDR3 sequences, 6.5% to 8% being singletons. The sample here was PBMCs, either bulk or a sorted T-cell subset (CD4+, CD8+, memory, or dextramer-sorted; not recorded which), taken on the day of the first yellow fever vaccination. These receptors were taken from a man between 18 and 35 years old who received the YFV17D yellow fever vaccine.

In DNA form, the CDR3 reads TGCGCCAGCAGCCGACCTCTAGCGGGGGCCAACACCGGGGAGCTGTTTTTT. It is translated as CASSRPLAGANTGELFF. The V and J genes are TRBV4-3 and TRBJ2-2; 10 bases match TRBD2. V gave up 4 bases and J gave up 2 bases; unmatched junction bases: 7. In germline, CDR1 is LGHNA, CDR2 YSLEER. This CDR3 contains 17 residues.

At least ten counts were recorded for this clonotype. This chain connects TRBV20-1 to TRBJ2-5; TRBD2 matches 8 bases. V was pared by 5 bases and J by 2 bases, with 7 bases of the junction left unmatched. The CDR3 extends over 14 amino acids. Germline V CDR1 and CDR2: DFQATT, SNEGSKA (reference sequence). The CDR3 DNA sequence: TGCAGTGCTCCGCGGGGGGCCAGGCAAGAGACCCAGTACTTC. Amino acid sequence: CSAPRGARQETQYF.